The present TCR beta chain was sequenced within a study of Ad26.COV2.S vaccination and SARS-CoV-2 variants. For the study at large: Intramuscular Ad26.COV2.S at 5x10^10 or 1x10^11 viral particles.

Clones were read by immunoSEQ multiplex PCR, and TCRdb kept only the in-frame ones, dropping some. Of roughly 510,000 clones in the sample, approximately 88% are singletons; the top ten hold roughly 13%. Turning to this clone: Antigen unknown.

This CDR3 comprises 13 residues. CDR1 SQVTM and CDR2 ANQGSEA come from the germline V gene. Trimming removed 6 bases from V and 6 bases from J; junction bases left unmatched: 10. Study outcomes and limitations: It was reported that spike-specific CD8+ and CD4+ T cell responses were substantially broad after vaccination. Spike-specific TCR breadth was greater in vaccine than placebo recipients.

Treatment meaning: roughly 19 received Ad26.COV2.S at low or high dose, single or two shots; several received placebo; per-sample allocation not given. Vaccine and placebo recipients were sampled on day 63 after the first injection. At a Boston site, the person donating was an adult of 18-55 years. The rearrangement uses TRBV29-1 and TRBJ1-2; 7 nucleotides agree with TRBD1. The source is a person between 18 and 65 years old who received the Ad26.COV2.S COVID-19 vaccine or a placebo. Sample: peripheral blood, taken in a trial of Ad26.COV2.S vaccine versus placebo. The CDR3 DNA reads TGCAGCGTAGAGAACGGGGACAGTAATGGCTACACCTTC. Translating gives CSVENGDSNGYTF. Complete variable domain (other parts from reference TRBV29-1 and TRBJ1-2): SAVISQKPSRDICQRGTSLTIQCQVDSQVTMMFWYRQQPGQSLTLIATANQGSEATYESGFVIDKFPISRPNLTFSTLTVSNMSPEDSSIYLCSVENGDSNGYTFGSGTRLTVV.